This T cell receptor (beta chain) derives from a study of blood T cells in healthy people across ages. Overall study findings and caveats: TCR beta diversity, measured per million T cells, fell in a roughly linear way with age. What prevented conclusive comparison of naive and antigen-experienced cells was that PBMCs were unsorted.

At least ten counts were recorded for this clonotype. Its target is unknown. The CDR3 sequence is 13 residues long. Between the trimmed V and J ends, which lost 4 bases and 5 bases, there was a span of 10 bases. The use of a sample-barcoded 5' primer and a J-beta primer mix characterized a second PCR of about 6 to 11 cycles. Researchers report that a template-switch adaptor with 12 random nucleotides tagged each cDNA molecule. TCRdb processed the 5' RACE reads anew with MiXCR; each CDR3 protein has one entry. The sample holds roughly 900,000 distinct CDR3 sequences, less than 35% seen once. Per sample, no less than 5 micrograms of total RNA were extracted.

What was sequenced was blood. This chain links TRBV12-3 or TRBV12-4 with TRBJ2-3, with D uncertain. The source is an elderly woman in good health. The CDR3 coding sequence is TGTGCCAGCAGTTGGGCGCTACGAGATACGCAGTATTTT. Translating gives CASSWALRDTQYF.